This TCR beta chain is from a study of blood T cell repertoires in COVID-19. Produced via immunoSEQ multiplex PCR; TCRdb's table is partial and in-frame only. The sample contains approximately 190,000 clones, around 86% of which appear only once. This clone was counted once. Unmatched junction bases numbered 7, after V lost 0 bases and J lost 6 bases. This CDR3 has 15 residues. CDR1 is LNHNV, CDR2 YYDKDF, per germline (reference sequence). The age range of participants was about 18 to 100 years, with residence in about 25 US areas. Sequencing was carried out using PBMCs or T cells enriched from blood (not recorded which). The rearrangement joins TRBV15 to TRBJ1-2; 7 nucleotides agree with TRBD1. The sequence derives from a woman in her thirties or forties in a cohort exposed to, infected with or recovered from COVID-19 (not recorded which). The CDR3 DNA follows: TGTGCCACCAGCAGAGATTCCACCACAGGGGATGGCTACACCTTC. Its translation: CATSRDSTTGDGYTF. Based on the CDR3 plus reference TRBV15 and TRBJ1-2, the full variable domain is DAMVIQNPRYQVTQFGKPVTLSCSQTLNHNVMYWYQQKSSQAPKLLFHYYDKDFNNEADTPDNFQSRRPNTSFCFLDIRSPGLGDTAMYLCATSRDSTTGDGYTFGSGTRLTVV.